This TCR beta chain was sequenced in a study of control samples from healthy donors and cancer patients. Germline values: CDR1 MDHEN, CDR2 SYDVKM. The CDR3 runs to 14 residues. Trimming removed 10 bases from V and 1 base from J, with 14 bases in between. TCRdb keeps only in-frame clones here, not all; method: immunoSEQ multiplex PCR. The repertoire holds around 64,000 clones, with more than 70% as singletons. The receptor was derived from a man between 60 and 70 years old with colorectal cancer. The V call is TRBV28, the J call TRBJ2-1; a weak D match, TRBD2 (7 bases). Material: PBMCs. The CDR3 DNA reads TGTGCCATCTCGGGGGGCAGGTCCTACAATGAGCAGTTCTTC. This gives the protein CAISGGRSYNEQFF.